This note documents a single T cell receptor (beta chain) sequence. TCRdb reprocessed the RT-PCR reads via MiXCR and lists one record per CDR3 protein. Of hundreds of thousands of distinct CDR3 sequences detected, over 12% appear once; the ten largest clones hold 3% to 4.5%. The V end was cut by 1 base, the J end by 7 bases, with 20 bases between. Germline CDR1 is MNHNS and CDR2 is SASEGT. CDR3 size: 17 residues. The V and J genes are TRBV6-1 and TRBJ2-1; a possible D gene is TRBD2 (6 bases). Specimen: memory CD4+ T cells from blood. The sequence was collected from a female donor in good health, serving as a healthy control. The CDR3 reads CASSEGPGTAGINEQFF. In DNA, the CDR3 is TGTGCCAGCAGTGAAGGGCCGGGAACTGCGGGGATTAATGAGCAGTTCTTC.